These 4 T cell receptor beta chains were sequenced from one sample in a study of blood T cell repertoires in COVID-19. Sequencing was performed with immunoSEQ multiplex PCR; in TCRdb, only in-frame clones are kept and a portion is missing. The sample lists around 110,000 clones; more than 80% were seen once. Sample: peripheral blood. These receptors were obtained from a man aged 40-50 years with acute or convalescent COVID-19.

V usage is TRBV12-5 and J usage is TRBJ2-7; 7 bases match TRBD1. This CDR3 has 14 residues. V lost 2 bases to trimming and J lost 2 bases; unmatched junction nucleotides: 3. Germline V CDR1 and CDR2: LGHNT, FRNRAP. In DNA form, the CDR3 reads TGTGCTAGTGGTTTGTCCGGGACAGCCTACGAGCAGTACTTC. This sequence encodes CASGLSGTAYEQYF. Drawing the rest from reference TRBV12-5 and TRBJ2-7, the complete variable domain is DARVTQTPRHKVTEMGQEVTMRCQPILGHNTVFWYRQTMMQGLELLAYFRNRAPLDDSGMPKDRFSAEMPDATLATLKIQPSEPRDSAVYFCASGLSGTAYEQYFGPGTRLTVT.

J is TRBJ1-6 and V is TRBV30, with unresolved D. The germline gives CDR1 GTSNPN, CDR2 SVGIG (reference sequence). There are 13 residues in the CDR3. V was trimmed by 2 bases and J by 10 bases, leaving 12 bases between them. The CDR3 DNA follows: TGTGCCTGGAGTTGGAGCGTACGGTCACCCCTCCACTTT. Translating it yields CAWSWSVRSPLHF.

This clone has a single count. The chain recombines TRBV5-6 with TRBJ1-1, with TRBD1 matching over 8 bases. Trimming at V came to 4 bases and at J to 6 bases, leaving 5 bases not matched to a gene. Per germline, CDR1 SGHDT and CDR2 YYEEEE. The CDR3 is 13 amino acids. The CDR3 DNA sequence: TGTGCCAGCAGCCTCCAGGGGGCGGCTGAAGCTTTCTTT. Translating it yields CASSLQGAAEAFF. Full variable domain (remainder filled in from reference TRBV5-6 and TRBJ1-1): DAGVTQSPTHLIKTRGQQVTLRCSPKSGHDTVSWYQQALGQGPQFIFQYYEEEERQRGNFPDRFSGHQFPNYSSELNVNALLLGDSALYLCASSLQGAAEAFFGQGTRLTVV.

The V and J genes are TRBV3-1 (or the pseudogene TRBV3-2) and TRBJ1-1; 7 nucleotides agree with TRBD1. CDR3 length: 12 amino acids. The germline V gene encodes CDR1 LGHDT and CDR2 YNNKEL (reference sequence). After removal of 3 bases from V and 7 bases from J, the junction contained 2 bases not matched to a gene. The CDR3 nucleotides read TGTGCCAGCAGCCATGGGGACAGTGAAGCTTTCTTT. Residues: CASSHGDSEAFF.